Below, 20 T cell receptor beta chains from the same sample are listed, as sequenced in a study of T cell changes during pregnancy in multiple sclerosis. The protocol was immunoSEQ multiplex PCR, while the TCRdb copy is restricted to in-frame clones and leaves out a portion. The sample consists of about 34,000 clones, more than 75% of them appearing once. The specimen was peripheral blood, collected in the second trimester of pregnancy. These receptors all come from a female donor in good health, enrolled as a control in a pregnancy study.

CDR3 residues: CASGYPPGRGENTEAFF. The CDR3 DNA reads TGTGCTAGTGGCTACCCTCCTGGCAGGGGGGAGAACACTGAAGCTTTCTTT. The chain employs TRBV12-5 and TRBJ1-1, with 7 bases identical to TRBD1. V was clipped by 6 bases and J by 1 base; unmatched bases: 14. The CDR3 consists of 17 residues. CDR1 and CDR2 from the germline V gene are LGHNT and FRNRAP.

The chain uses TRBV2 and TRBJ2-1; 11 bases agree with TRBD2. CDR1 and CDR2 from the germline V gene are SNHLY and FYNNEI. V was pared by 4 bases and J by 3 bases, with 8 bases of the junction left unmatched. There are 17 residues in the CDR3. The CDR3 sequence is CASSALILAGGYNEQFF. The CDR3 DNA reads TGTGCCAGCAGTGCCCTGATCCTAGCGGGGGGCTACAATGAGCAGTTCTTC.

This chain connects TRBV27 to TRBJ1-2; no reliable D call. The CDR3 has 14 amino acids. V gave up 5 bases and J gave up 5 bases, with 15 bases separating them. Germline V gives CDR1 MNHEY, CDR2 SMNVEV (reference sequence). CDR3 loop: CASSPALLRYGYTF. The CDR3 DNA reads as TGTGCCAGCAGTCCGGCTTTACTACGTTATGGCTACACCTTC.

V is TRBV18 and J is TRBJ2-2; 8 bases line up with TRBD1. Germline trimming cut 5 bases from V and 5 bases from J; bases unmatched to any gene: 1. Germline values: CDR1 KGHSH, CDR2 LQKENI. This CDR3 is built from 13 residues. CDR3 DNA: TGTGCCAGCTCAGGACAGGGAACCGGGGAGCTGTTTTTT. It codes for CASSGQGTGELFF.

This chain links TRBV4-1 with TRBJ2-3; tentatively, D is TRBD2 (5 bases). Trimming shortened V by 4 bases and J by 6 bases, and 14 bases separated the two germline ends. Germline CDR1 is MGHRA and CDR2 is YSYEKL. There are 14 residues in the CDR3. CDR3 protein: CASSPRGPPDTQYF. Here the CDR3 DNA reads TGCGCCAGCAGCCCCCGGGGTCCGCCGGATACGCAGTATTTT.

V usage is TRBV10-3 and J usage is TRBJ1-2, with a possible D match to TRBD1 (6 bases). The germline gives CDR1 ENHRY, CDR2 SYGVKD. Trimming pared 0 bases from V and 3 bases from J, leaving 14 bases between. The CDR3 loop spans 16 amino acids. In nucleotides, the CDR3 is TGTGCCATCAGTGAGTCGAAACGGGGGGCAGACTATGGCTACACCTTC. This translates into CAISESKRGADYGYTF.

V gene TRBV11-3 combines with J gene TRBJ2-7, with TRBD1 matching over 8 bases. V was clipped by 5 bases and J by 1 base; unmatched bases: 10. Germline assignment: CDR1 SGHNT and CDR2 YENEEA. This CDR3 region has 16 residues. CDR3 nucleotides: TGTGCCAGCAGCCGCGGACAGGGCGCTTCTTCCTACGAGCAGTACTTC. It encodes CASSRGQGASSYEQYF.

Here the CDR3 DNA reads TGTGCCAGTACCCCCAGCAAGGGACAGGGAGGACTAGCGGGGGGTTACAATGAGCAGTTCTTC. Protein: CASTPSKGQGGLAGGYNEQFF. The V and J genes are TRBV19 and TRBJ2-1; 14 nucleotides match TRBD2. Germline V gene sequence: CDR1 LNHDA, CDR2 SQIVND (reference sequence). This CDR3 spans 21 amino acids. V trimming: 7 bases; J trimming: 4 bases; junction bases outside the gene matches: 21.

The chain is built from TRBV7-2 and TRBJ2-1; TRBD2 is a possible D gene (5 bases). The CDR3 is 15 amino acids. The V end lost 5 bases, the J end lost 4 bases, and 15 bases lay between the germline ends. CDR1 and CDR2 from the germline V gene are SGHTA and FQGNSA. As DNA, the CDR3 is TGTGCCAGCAGCCTTGGACTCTTCTCGTACAATGAGCAGTTCTTC. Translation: CASSLGLFSYNEQFF.

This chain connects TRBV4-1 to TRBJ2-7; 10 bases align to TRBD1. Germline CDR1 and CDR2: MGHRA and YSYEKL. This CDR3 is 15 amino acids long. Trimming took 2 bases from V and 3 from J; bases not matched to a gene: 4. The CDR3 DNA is TGCGCCAGCAGCCAACCGGGGACAGGGGACTACGAGCAGTACTTC. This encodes CASSQPGTGDYEQYF.

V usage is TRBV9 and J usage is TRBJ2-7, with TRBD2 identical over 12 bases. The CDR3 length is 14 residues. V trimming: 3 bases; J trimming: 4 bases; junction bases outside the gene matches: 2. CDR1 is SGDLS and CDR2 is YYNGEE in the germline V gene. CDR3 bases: TGTGCCAGCAGCGCCGGGACTAGCGGGTACGAGCAGTACTTC. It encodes CASSAGTSGYEQYF.

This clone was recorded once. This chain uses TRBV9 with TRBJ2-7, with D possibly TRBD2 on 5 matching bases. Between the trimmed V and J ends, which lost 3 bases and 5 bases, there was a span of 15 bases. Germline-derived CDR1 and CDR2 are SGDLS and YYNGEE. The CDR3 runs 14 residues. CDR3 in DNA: TGTGCCAGCAGCGGCGTTGGGAGTAGAAACGAGCAGTACTTC. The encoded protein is CASSGVGSRNEQYF.

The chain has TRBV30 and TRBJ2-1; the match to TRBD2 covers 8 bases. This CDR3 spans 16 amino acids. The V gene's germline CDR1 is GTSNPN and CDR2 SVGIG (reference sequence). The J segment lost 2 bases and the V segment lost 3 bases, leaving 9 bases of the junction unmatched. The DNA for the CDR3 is TGTGCCTGGAGCTCCGGGACTAGTCCCCCCTACAATGAGCAGTTCTTC. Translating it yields CAWSSGTSPPYNEQFF.

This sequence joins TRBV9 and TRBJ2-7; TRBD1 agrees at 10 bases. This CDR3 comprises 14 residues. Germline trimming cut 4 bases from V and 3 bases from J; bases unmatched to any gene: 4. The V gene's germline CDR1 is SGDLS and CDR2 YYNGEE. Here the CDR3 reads CASSNGDRGYEQYF. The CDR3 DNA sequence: TGTGCCAGCAGCAACGGGGACAGGGGCTACGAGCAGTACTTC.

The CDR3 DNA sequence: TGTGCCAGCACCAAGAGGTTAGGACAAGAGACCCAGTACTTC. Translating it yields CASTKRLGQETQYF. The chain couples TRBV9 to TRBJ2-5; no clear D. V shed 6 bases and J shed 2 bases, with 14 bases lying between them. Germline loops: CDR1 SGDLS, CDR2 YYNGEE. The CDR3 length is 14 residues.

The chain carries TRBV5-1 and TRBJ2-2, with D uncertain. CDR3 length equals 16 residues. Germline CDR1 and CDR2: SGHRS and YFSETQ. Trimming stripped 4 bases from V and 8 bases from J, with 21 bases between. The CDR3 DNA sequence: TGCGCCAGCAGCCCGACGTTTGCGGCAGCCCAAGGGGAGCTGTTTTTT. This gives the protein CASSPTFAAAQGELFF.

DNA of the CDR3: TGTGCCAGCAGCTGGAAGACAGGGGTAGGCTACAATGAGCAGTTCTTC. It is translated as CASSWKTGVGYNEQFF. The gene calls are TRBV5-6 and TRBJ2-1, with TRBD1 identical over 8 bases. V was clipped by 3 bases and J by 3 bases; unmatched bases: 8. Germline loops: CDR1 SGHDT, CDR2 YYEEEE. CDR3 length: 16 residues.

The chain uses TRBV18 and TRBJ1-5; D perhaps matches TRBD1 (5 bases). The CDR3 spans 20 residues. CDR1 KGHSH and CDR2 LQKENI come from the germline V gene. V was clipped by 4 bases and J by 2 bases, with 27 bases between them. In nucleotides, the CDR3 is TGTGCCAGCTCACGGACACCACCCGGCCCTCCCCGTTATGGCAATCAGCCCCAGCATTTT. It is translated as CASSRTPPGPPRYGNQPQHF.

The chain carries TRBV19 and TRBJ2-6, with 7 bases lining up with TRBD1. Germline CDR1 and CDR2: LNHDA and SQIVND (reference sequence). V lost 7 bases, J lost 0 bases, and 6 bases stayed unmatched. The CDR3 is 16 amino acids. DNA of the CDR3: TGTGCCAGTATGGGACAGCCCATCTCTGGGGCCAACGTCCTGACTTTC. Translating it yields CASMGQPISGANVLTF.

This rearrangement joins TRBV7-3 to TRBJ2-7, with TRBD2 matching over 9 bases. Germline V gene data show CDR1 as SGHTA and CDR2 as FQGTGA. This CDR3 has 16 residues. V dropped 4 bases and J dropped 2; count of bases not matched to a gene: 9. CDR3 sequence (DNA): TGTGCCAGCAGCTACTTGGGTAGCGGGGGAACCTACGAGCAGTACTTC. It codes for CASSYLGSGGTYEQYF.